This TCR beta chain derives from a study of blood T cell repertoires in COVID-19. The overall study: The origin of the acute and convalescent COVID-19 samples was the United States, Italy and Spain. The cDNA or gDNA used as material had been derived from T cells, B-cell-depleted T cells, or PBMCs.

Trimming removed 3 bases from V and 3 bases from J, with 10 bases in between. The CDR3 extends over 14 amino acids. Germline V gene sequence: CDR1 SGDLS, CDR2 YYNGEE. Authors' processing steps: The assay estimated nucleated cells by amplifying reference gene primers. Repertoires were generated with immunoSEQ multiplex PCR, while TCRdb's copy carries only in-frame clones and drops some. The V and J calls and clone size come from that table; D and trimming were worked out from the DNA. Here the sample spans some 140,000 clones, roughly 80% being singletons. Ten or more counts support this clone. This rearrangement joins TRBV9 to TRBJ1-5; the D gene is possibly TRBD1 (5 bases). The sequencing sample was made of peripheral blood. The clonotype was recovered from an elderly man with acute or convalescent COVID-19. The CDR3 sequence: CASSAGTFNQPQHF. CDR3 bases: TGTGCCAGCAGCGCCGGGACTTTCAATCAGCCCCAGCATTTT.